This TCR beta chain appears in the sequencing data of a study of blood T cell repertoires in COVID-19. On the study more broadly: T cells, B-cell-depleted T cells, or PBMCs provided the cDNA or gDNA that served as material.

This CDR3 spans 15 amino acids. From germline, CDR1 is SNHLY and CDR2 FYNNEI. Trimming removed 5 bases from V and 0 bases from J, with 14 bases in between. In the authors' workflow: Amplifying reference gene primers gave estimates of nucleated cell counts. Only in-frame clones appear in the TCRdb table, and some are missing; sequencing was by immunoSEQ multiplex PCR. V, J and clone size derive from that table, while D and trimming were established from the DNA sequence. Of approximately 210,000 clones listed, roughly 90% are singletons. Recovered Cohort 3 donors showed two negative PCRs, clearance, or symptom resolution.

Sequencing was performed on PBMCs or T cells enriched from blood (not recorded which). The receptor's source is a woman in her late teens or twenties who had recovered from COVID-19. The chain recombines TRBV2 with TRBJ2-7, with a possible D match to TRBD1 (6 bases). This CDR3 reads CASSSVTGFSYEQYF. CDR3 bases: TGTGCCAGCAGTTCCGTGACAGGTTTCTCCTACGAGCAGTACTTC.